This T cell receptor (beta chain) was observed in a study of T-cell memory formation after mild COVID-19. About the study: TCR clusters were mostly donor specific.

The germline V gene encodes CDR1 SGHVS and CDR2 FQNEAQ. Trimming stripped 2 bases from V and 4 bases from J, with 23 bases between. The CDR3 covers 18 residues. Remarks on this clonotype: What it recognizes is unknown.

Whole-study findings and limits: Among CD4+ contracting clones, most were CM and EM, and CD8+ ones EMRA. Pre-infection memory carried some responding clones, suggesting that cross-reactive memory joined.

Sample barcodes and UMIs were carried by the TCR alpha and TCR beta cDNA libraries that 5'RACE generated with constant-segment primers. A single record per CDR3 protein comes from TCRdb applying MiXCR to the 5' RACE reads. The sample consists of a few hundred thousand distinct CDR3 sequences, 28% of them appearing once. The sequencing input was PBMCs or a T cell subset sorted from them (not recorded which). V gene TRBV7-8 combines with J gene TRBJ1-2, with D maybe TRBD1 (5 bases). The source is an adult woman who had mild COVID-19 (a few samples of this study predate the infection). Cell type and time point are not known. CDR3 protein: CASSLPTGTPEVPYGYTF. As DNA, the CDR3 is TGTGCCAGCAGCTTACCCACCGGGACCCCAGAAGTCCCCTATGGCTACACCTTC.